The 25 T cell receptor beta chains below were found in one sample sequenced in a study of blood T cell repertoires in COVID-19. Profiled with immunoSEQ multiplex PCR; TCRdb holds only in-frame clones, not every one. The table includes about 210,000 clones, 70% to 90% detected once. The sample consisted of peripheral blood. These receptors all stem from a woman of 80 years or more with acute or convalescent COVID-19.

This clone was picked up one time. The chain uses TRBV10-3 and TRBJ2-1, with a weak D call TRBD2 (6 bases). The germline gives CDR1 ENHRY, CDR2 SYGVKD. CDR3 length equals 15 residues. V shed 3 bases and J shed 3 bases, with 12 bases lying between them. The CDR3: CAISEMRDLYNEQFF. The CDR3 DNA follows: TGTGCCATCAGTGAAATGCGGGACCTCTACAATGAGCAGTTCTTC.

The chain is built from TRBV23-1 and TRBJ2-6; D remains unclear. TRBV23-1 is sorted into the ORF group, with uncertain function. The CDR3 has 13 amino acids. Trimming took off 8 bases at V and 6 bases at J, with 11 bases between the two ends. The CDR3: CASATQVANVLTF. CDR3 in DNA: TGCGCCAGCGCCACGCAGGTGGCCAACGTCCTGACTTTC.

This chain links TRBV24-1 with TRBJ2-3; TRBD2 aligns across 7 bases. The CDR3 length is 15 residues. V shed 3 bases, J shed 6 bases, and the junction held 8 bases outside the gene matches. CDR1 is KGHDR and CDR2 is SFDVKD in the germline V gene. CDR3 nucleotide sequence: TGTGCCACCAGTGATAGTGCGGGAGTAGGTGATACGCAGTATTTT. This translates into CATSDSAGVGDTQYF.

This clone was recorded only once. The gene calls are TRBV18 and TRBJ2-7, with a possible D match to TRBD2 (6 bases). The ends were cut back, 3 bases at V and 3 bases at J, with 12 bases in the middle. CDR1 is KGHSH and CDR2 is LQKENI in the germline V gene. The CDR3 has 14 residues. CDR3 amino acids: CASSPGLQGYEQYF. In DNA form, the CDR3 reads TGTGCCAGCTCACCGGGACTCCAAGGCTACGAGCAGTACTTC.

The chain joins TRBV3-1 (or the pseudogene TRBV3-2) to TRBJ2-3; D is ambiguous. The CDR3 is made up of 17 amino acids. Per the germline V gene, CDR1 is LGHDT and CDR2 is YNNKEL (reference sequence). The germline V and J ends were trimmed by 0 bases and 0 bases, with 13 bases remaining between them. For the CDR3, the DNA is TGTGCCAGCAGCCAAGATTATACGGTAACTAGCACAGATACGCAGTATTTT. This gives the protein CASSQDYTVTSTDTQYF.

The chain links TRBV29-1 to TRBJ1-1; perhaps TRBD1 as D (6 bases). The CDR3 extends over 13 amino acids. The V gene lost 5 bases and the J gene lost 1 base, with 11 bases spanning the gap. CDR1 and CDR2 (germline): SQVTM, ANQGSEA. CDR3: CSVIRGQNTEAFF. CDR3 coding DNA: TGCAGCGTTATCAGGGGACAGAACACTGAAGCTTTCTTT.

The chain combines TRBV7-9 with TRBJ2-7; 7 bases agree with TRBD1. This CDR3 spans 17 amino acids. V trimming: 1 base; J trimming: 0 bases; junction bases outside the gene matches: 9. Germline V gives CDR1 SEHNR, CDR2 FQNEAQ (reference sequence). CDR3 loop: CASSLGYRDRSSYEQYF. The CDR3 DNA sequence: TGTGCCAGCAGCTTAGGGTACCGGGACAGAAGCTCCTACGAGCAGTACTTC.

In this sample, this clone turned up once. J is TRBJ1-3 and V is TRBV4-1; no definite D call. V lost 4 bases, J lost 4 bases, and 20 bases lay in between. Germline loops: CDR1 MGHRA, CDR2 YSYEKL. This CDR3 is 17 amino acids long. CDR3 residues: CASSLTGFSTAGNTIYF. Written as DNA, the CDR3 is TGCGCCAGCAGCCTAACGGGGTTTTCTACGGCCGGAAACACCATATATTTT.

The rearrangement links TRBV6-5 to TRBJ1-6; the D gene is possibly TRBD1 (6 bases). This CDR3 has 16 residues. Germline assignment: CDR1 MNHEY and CDR2 SVGAGI. V was clipped by 0 bases and J by 3 bases, with 9 bases between them. In DNA, the CDR3 is TGTGCCAGCAGTTACTCGAGACAGGTCTATAATTCACCCCTCCACTTT. Protein product: CASSYSRQVYNSPLHF.

This clone has more than one count but fewer than ten. Within the sample, other DNA sequences also encode this same CDR3. CDR3 in amino acids: CASSYSTGGTYEQYF. CDR3 DNA sequence: TGTGCCAGCAGTTACTCGACAGGGGGCACCTACGAGCAGTACTTC. The chain carries TRBV6-5 and TRBJ2-7; 10 bases align to TRBD1. Germline CDR1 and CDR2: MNHEY and SVGAGI. V shed 0 bases and J 2 bases; nucleotides not matched to a gene: 1. The CDR3 has 15 amino acids.

The chain couples TRBV7-6 to TRBJ2-3, with no clear D. The CDR3 consists of 15 residues. Trimming left V 0 bases short and J 0 bases short, with 7 bases between. Germline CDR1 and CDR2: SGHVS and FNYEAQ. The CDR3 sequence is CASSLATTSTDTQYF. CDR3 in DNA: TGTGCCAGCAGCTTAGCCACGACTAGCACAGATACGCAGTATTTT.

The CDR3 here is CASSSRTQGQGNTSPLHF. The CDR3 DNA sequence: TGTGCCAGCAGCTCACGAACCCAGGGACAGGGGAATACCTCACCCCTCCACTTT. This chain links TRBV9 with TRBJ1-6, with 10 nucleotides matching TRBD1. Per the germline V gene, CDR1 is SGDLS and CDR2 is YYNGEE. The CDR3 length is 18 residues. The V gene end was trimmed by 4 bases and the J gene end by 10 bases; junction bases not matched to a gene: 17.

This clone was seen a single time. J is TRBJ1-2 and V is TRBV9, with 9 bases lining up with TRBD1. J lost 2 bases, V lost 7 bases, and 6 bases had no gene match. The CDR3 has 14 residues. Looked up from germline, CDR1 is SGDLS and CDR2 is YYNGEE. The CDR3 nucleotides are TGTGCCAGCGCCCCGGGACAGGGCAACTATGGCTACACCTTC. Translated: CASAPGQGNYGYTF.

The J gene is TRBJ2-7, the V gene TRBV6-5; 11 bases line up with TRBD1. CDR1 and CDR2 from the germline V gene are MNHEY and SVGAGI. Germline trimming cut 7 bases from V and 8 bases from J; bases unmatched to any gene: 10. The CDR3 runs to 14 residues. CDR3 nucleotides: TGTGCCAGCATCGCACCCGGGACAGGGGGACAGCAGTACTTC. Its translation is CASIAPGTGGQQYF.

The V call is TRBV3-1 (or the pseudogene TRBV3-2), the J call TRBJ2-1, with D perhaps matching TRBD1 (5 bases). Germline V gene data show CDR1 as LGHDT and CDR2 as YNNKEL (reference sequence). This CDR3 has 18 amino acids. Trimming took 1 base from V and 4 from J, leaving 20 bases between them. CDR3 amino acids: CASSQVQGSVGRYNEQFF. As DNA, the CDR3 is TGTGCCAGCAGCCAAGTGCAGGGATCGGTAGGGCGGTACAATGAGCAGTTCTTC.

V gene TRBV5-1 combines with J gene TRBJ2-1; TRBD2 matches at 10 bases. J gave up 6 bases and V 4 bases, and 7 bases lay outside the gene matches. CDR3 size: 15 residues. Germline values: CDR1 SGHRS, CDR2 YFSETQ. CDR3: CASSPSGRALNEQFF. The CDR3 DNA reads TGCGCCAGCAGCCCGAGCGGGAGGGCCCTCAATGAGCAGTTCTTC.

V usage is TRBV2 and J usage is TRBJ2-7, with 7 bases identical to TRBD1. The J segment lost 1 base and the V segment lost 6 bases, leaving 9 bases of the junction unmatched. The length of the CDR3 is 15 residues. CDR1 SNHLY and CDR2 FYNNEI come from the germline V gene. The CDR3 coding sequence is TGTGCCAGCAGGAAAGACAGGGTCCCATCCTACGAGCAGTACTTC. Translated, it gives CASRKDRVPSYEQYF.

The genes are TRBV28 and TRBJ1-2, with TRBD1 matching over 10 bases. The ends lost 2 bases at V and 3 bases at J; junction bases unmatched: 3. CDR3 size: 15 residues. CDR1 MDHEN and CDR2 SYDVKM come from the germline V gene. CDR3 sequence reads: CASSLGTGAYYGYTF. The CDR3, as DNA: TGTGCCAGCAGTTTAGGGACAGGGGCTTACTATGGCTACACCTTC.

The gene calls are TRBV29-1 and TRBJ2-2; 8 bases match TRBD2. This CDR3 spans 12 amino acids. Losses at the gene ends were 7 bases for V and 7 bases for J; bases not matched to a gene: 5. Germline V gene data show CDR1 as SQVTM and CDR2 as ANQGSEA. The CDR3 region has the DNA TGCAGCGCCGGACTAGCCGGCGGGGAGCTGTTTTTT. Amino acids: CSAGLAGGELFF.

This clone was seen a single time. This chain joins TRBV5-1 and TRBJ1-4; the match to TRBD1 covers 10 bases. CDR1 is SGHRS, CDR2 YFSETQ, per germline. The junction had 9 bases not matched to a gene; V was cut back by 4 bases and J by 6 bases. This CDR3 spans 16 amino acids. CDR3: CASSADRGPRDEKLFF. The CDR3 DNA is TGCGCCAGCAGCGCCGACAGGGGGCCTAGGGATGAAAAACTGTTTTTT.

The chain joins TRBV27 to TRBJ1-2; perhaps TRBD1 as D (6 bases). The V and J ends lost 8 bases and 5 bases respectively, with 15 bases between them. The CDR3 runs 13 residues. Germline CDR1 reads MNHEY; CDR2 reads SMNVEV (reference sequence). DNA for the CDR3: TGTGCCAGCGCCCTTGGGACAAGATATGGCTACACCTTC. This codes for CASALGTRYGYTF.

The chain couples TRBV11-2 to TRBJ1-2; D gene unclear. The ends were cut back, 0 bases at V and 2 bases at J, with 10 bases in the middle. The germline V gene encodes CDR1 SGHAT and CDR2 FQNNGV. The CDR3 is 15 residues long. The CDR3 loop is CASSLDPGANYGYTF. CDR3 sequence (DNA): TGTGCCAGCAGCTTAGATCCGGGAGCCAACTATGGCTACACCTTC.

The chain carries TRBV12-3 or TRBV12-4 and TRBJ1-2; D remains unclear. Deletions cut 7 bases from V and 8 bases from J, with 17 bases between. This CDR3 region has 13 residues. CDR3 nucleotides: TGTGCCAGCACCCCCGGACGGGAAAGGGGCTACACCTTC. It specifies CASTPGRERGYTF.

The V gene is TRBV28, the J gene TRBJ1-5; 9 bases fit TRBD1. The CDR3 is 20 amino acids. V dropped 1 base and J dropped 0; count of bases not matched to a gene: 13. Germline loops: CDR1 MDHEN, CDR2 SYDVKM. CDR3 in DNA: TGTGCCAGCAGTTTATTTTGGGTTGACAGGGGGGGGGATAGCAATCAGCCCCAGCATTTT. Protein: CASSLFWVDRGGDSNQPQHF.

The rearrangement uses TRBV7-2 and TRBJ2-5, with unresolved D. The CDR3 totals 13 residues. Looked up from germline, CDR1 is SGHTA and CDR2 is FQGNSA. Trimming cost V 1 base and J 2 bases, with 5 bases left between them. The CDR3 nucleotides read TGTGCCAGCAGCTTAGGGCTTCAAGAGACCCAGTACTTC. It codes for CASSLGLQETQYF.